The sequence of this TCR beta chain was determined in a study of blood T cell repertoires in COVID-19. About the research overall: Samples representing acute and convalescent COVID-19 were sourced from the United States, Italy and Spain.

The method was immunoSEQ multiplex PCR; TCRdb's version includes in-frame clones alone and lacks a portion of them. This table holds around 77,000 clones, more than 75% found once. V lost 8 bases and J lost 7, with 4 bases in between. CDR1 LNHDA and CDR2 SQIVND come from the germline V gene (reference sequence). The CDR3 runs 9 residues. The gene calls are TRBV19 and TRBJ2-3; D is uncertain. The sequence was obtained from a woman older than 75 with active or convalescent COVID-19. The sample comprised peripheral blood. CDR3 DNA sequence: TGTGCCAGTGGCAATACGCAGTATTTT. Encoded protein: CASGNTQYF.